These 20 T cell receptor beta chains were all obtained from the same sample, sequenced in a study of T cells in women clearing cervical HPV infection. Assay: immunoSEQ multiplex PCR; the TCRdb copy retains only in-frame clones and omits some. Its table lists some 8,300 clones. Material: blood buffy coat. The receptors were sampled from a woman between 18 and 70 years old with a cervical HPV16 infection that either progressed to CIN3+ or cleared (not recorded which).

CDR3 DNA, as far as it was read: TGCAGTGCTAGAGATCCAGCCCAGGTTGGGTCCTACGAG. This translates into CSARDPAQVGSYE. Given in full, the CDR3 is CSARDPAQVGSYEQYF. The chain combines TRBV20-1 with TRBJ2-7; D remains unclear. The read ends 3 residues early relative to the CDR3; the germline J gene fills the gap. Trimming took 0 bases from V and 1 from J, leaving 16 bases between them. The CDR3 totals 16 residues. From germline, CDR1 is DFQATT and CDR2 SNEGSKA (reference sequence).

Considering frequency, this clone is medium-sized (0.01 to 0.1%). The CDR3 loop reads CASSVQGAETQYF. The covered CDR3 bases are TGTGCCAGCAGTGTACAGGGGGCCGAGACC. The chain is built from TRBV12-3 or TRBV12-4 and TRBJ2-5, with 9 bases identical to TRBD1. The read stops 3 residues short of the end of the CDR3; the missing end is completed from the germline J gene. This CDR3 comprises 13 residues. The junction had 3 bases not matched to a gene; V was cut back by 5 bases and J by 5 bases.

This clone is medium-sized (0.01 to 0.1%) by frequency. The CDR3 goes on 3 residues after the read ends, and that part is filled in from the germline J gene. This chain uses TRBV6-2 or TRBV6-3 with TRBJ2-3; maybe TRBD2 (5 bases). The length of the CDR3 is 14 residues. Germline V gives CDR1 MNHEY, CDR2 SVGEGT. The V end lost 0 bases, the J end lost 6 bases, and 10 bases lay between the germline ends. The CDR3 bases that were read are TGTGCCAGCAGTTACTCCCTACTAGTGGATACG. As protein: CASSYSLLVDT. The whole CDR3 reads CASSYSLLVDTQYF.

By frequency, this clone is medium-sized. The DNA ends 3 residues before the CDR3 does, and the rest of the CDR3 is filled in from the germline J gene. The rearrangement uses TRBV20-1 and TRBJ2-2; 10 nucleotides agree with TRBD2. The CDR3 has 16 residues. Germline CDR1 DFQATT, CDR2 SNEGSKA (reference sequence). The ends lost 5 bases at V and 4 bases at J; junction bases unmatched: 10. This CDR3 is CSAPAQRGGLTGELFF. The covered CDR3 bases are TGCAGTGCTCCGGCCCAGCGGGGGGGGCTCACCGGGGAG.

This clone counts as medium-sized by frequency. The read terminates 3 residues before the CDR3 end, so the remaining end is supplied by the germline J gene. This chain joins TRBV4-1 and TRBJ1-1, with a weak D call TRBD1 (5 bases). Deletions cut 2 bases from V and 1 base from J, with 11 bases between. Germline-derived CDR1 and CDR2 are MGHRA and YSYEKL. The CDR3 sequence is 15 residues long. The CDR3 spells CASSQPDSPNTEAFF. The sequenced part of the CDR3 DNA is TGCGCCAGCAGCCAACCTGACAGCCCGAACACTGAA.

Notes on this clone: The CDR3 end lies 3 residues beyond the end of the read and is filled in from the germline J gene. The same CDR3 arises from other DNA sequences in this sample as well. The chain employs TRBV5-1 and TRBJ2-2, with D tentatively TRBD2 (7 bases). The germline V gene encodes CDR1 SGHRS and CDR2 YFSETQ. Trimming took 4 bases from V and 6 from J, leaving 16 bases between them. The CDR3 is made up of 15 amino acids. The DNA read from the CDR3 is TGCGCCAGCAGCGGTGGGACGGGGGGCTCCGGGGAG. Its translation: CASSGGTGGSGE. The full CDR3 sequence reads CASSGGTGGSGELFF.

Considering frequency, this clone is medium-sized. From the germline J gene comes the end of the CDR3, since the read stops 3 residues before it. J is TRBJ2-3 and V is TRBV7-8; D might be TRBD2 (5 bases). V lost 6 bases, J lost 0 bases, and 10 bases lay in between. This CDR3 has 14 amino acids. The germline V gene encodes CDR1 SGHVS and CDR2 FQNEAQ. The CDR3 spells CASRRRASTDTQYF. CDR3 DNA, as far as it was read: TGTGCCAGCAGACGGCGGGCTAGCACAGATACG.

On this clone itself: Read data end 3 residues before the CDR3 end; the end is taken from the germline J gene. The chain uses TRBV5-1 and TRBJ2-3, with D hard to call. This CDR3 has 12 amino acids. Germline values: CDR1 SGHRS, CDR2 YFSETQ. The ends were cut back, 4 bases at V and 2 bases at J, with 5 bases in the middle. CDR3 residues: CASSQNTDTQYF. CDR3 DNA (partial): TGCGCCAGCAGCCAAAACACAGATACG.

Comment on this clone: Sequencing ends 3 residues short of the CDR3 end; the germline J gene provides the rest. This chain joins TRBV28 and TRBJ2-7; 9 bases map to TRBD1. This CDR3 is 12 amino acids long. With 8 bases clipped from V and 5 bases from J, the junction kept 4 bases outside the gene matches. Germline V gene lookup returns CDR1 MDHEN and CDR2 SYDVKM. This CDR3 reads CASRGQGHEQYF. The sequenced CDR3 bases are TGTGCCAGCCGCGGACAGGGGCACGAG.

With regard to this clone: The CDR3 extends 3 residues past the end of the read, so its final part is completed from the germline J gene. This rearrangement joins TRBV19 to TRBJ2-4; 9 bases are shared with TRBD2. The trim removed 2 bases at V and 0 bases at J, leaving 11 bases unmatched. Germline V gives CDR1 LNHDA, CDR2 SQIVND (reference sequence). This CDR3 has 19 residues. CDR3 DNA, as far as it was read: TGTGCCAGTAGTATAAACCTAGCGGGGTCTTTCATAGCCAAAAACATT. Its translation is CASSINLAGSFIAKNI. Given in full, the CDR3 is CASSINLAGSFIAKNIQYF. Together with reference TRBV19 and TRBJ2-4, the CDR3 gives the full variable domain: DGGITQSPKYLFRKEGQNVTLSCEQNLNHDAMYWYRQDPGQGLRLIYYSQIVNDFQKGDIAEGYSVSREKKESFPLTVTSAQKNPTAFYLCASSINLAGSFIAKNIQYFGAGTRLSVL.

This clone is labeled medium-sized based on frequency. The CDR3 end is not reached by the read, which stops 3 residues before it; the germline J gene fills it in. The chain carries TRBV7-6 and TRBJ2-5; D is unclear. The CDR3 is 12 amino acids. Germline assignment: CDR1 SGHVS and CDR2 FNYEAQ. V lost 5 bases and J 2 bases, leaving 6 bases between the germline ends. The sequenced part of the CDR3 DNA is TGTGCCAGCAGCGTACAGCAAGAGACC. It is translated as CASSVQQET. The whole CDR3 protein reads CASSVQQETQYF.

On this clone: The read terminates 3 residues ahead of where the CDR3 ends, so the germline J gene completes it. The genes are TRBV7-6 and TRBJ2-3, with TRBD1 matching over 7 bases. Germline lookup yields CDR1 SGHVS and CDR2 FNYEAQ. The CDR3 sequence is 13 residues long. CDR3 in amino acids: CASSFSGGETQYF. CDR3 bases read: TGTGCCAGCAGCTTTTCAGGGGGTGAGACG.

Measured by frequency, this clone is medium-sized. An end of the junction does not agree with germline; a read error may underlie this. Sequencing ends 3 residues short of the CDR3 end; the germline J gene provides the rest. The chain employs TRBV19 and TRBJ1-2; D uncertain. The length of the CDR3 is 14 residues. Germline V lookup: CDR1 LNHDA, CDR2 SQIVND (reference sequence). Incomplete CDR3 DNA: TGTGCCAGTAGTATGGCTGGGCGTAACGATGGC. Protein sequence: CASSMAGRNDG. The CDR3 as a whole reads CASSMAGRNDGYTF.

As for this clone: The DNA ends 3 residues before the CDR3 does, and the rest of the CDR3 is filled in from the germline J gene. The chain links TRBV12-3 or TRBV12-4 to TRBJ2-7, with 9 bases fitting TRBD1. The V gene end was trimmed by 3 bases and the J gene end by 4 bases; junction bases not matched to a gene: 4. This CDR3 spans 14 amino acids. The CDR3 DNA, read in part, is TGTGCCAGCAGTTTTGACAGGGGGATATACGAG. Its protein product is CASSFDRGIYE. The CDR3 in full is CASSFDRGIYEQYF.

As for this clone: Read coverage stops 3 residues before the CDR3 terminus; the germline J gene supplies the remainder. V is TRBV20-1 and J is TRBJ2-3; D not certain. Trimming shortened V by 3 bases and J by 4 bases, and 11 bases separated the two germline ends. The CDR3 is made up of 13 amino acids. The germline V gene encodes CDR1 DFQATT and CDR2 SNEGSKA (reference sequence). The sequenced CDR3 bases are TGCAGTGCTAGTCAAGGGTCCCCAGATACG. Translation: CSASQGSPDT. The entire CDR3 sequence reads CSASQGSPDTQYF.

Remarks on this clone: The observed sequence ends 3 residues before the CDR3 terminus, with the missing tail filled in from the germline J gene. The chain couples TRBV6-4 to TRBJ1-1; D remains unclear. V lost 5 bases and J lost 3, with 10 bases in between. Germline V gives CDR1 MRHNA, CDR2 SNTAGT. There are 13 residues in the CDR3. The CDR3 here is CASSSYSYTEAFF. The sequenced part of the CDR3 DNA is TGTGCCAGCAGTTCTTACTCCTACACTGAA.

Worth noting for this clone: The CDR3 end lies 3 residues beyond the end of the read and is filled in from the germline J gene. The chain has TRBV7-2 and TRBJ1-2; 9 bases are a match to TRBD1. CDR1 and CDR2 (germline): SGHTA, FQGNSA. The CDR3 has 13 amino acids. CDR3 in amino acids: CASSQDRGNDYTF. CDR3 bases read: TGTGCCAGCAGTCAGGACAGGGGCAATGAC.

With respect to this clone: The CDR3 end lies 3 residues beyond the end of the read and is filled in from the germline J gene. The chain employs TRBV7-9 and TRBJ2-2; a possible D gene is TRBD1 (6 bases). Germline loops: CDR1 SEHNR, CDR2 FQNEAQ (reference sequence). There are 15 residues in the CDR3. Partial CDR3 DNA: TGTGCCAGCAGCTTATTGGGGGCAGCTAATGAAAAG. This sequence encodes CASSLLGAANEK. The complete CDR3 protein is CASSLLGAANEKLFF.

About this clone itself: The read falls 3 residues short of the CDR3 end, and the missing part is taken from the germline J gene. The chain is built from TRBV6-4 and TRBJ1-2, with D possibly TRBD1 on 5 matching bases. Germline lookup yields CDR1 MRHNA and CDR2 SNTAGT. The germline V and J ends were trimmed by 2 bases and 4 bases, with 14 bases remaining between them. This CDR3 contains 15 residues. The CDR3 loop reads CASSDGLTGVYGYTF. The sequenced part of the CDR3 DNA is TGTGCCAGCAGTGACGGACTTACGGGGGTCTATGGC.

As for this clone: The CDR3 end is not reached by the read, which stops 3 residues before it; the germline J gene fills it in. The rearrangement uses TRBV5-1 and TRBJ1-1; 7 bases fit TRBD1. The CDR3 length is 13 residues. Germline V lookup: CDR1 SGHRS, CDR2 YFSETQ. J was trimmed by 5 bases and V by 3 bases; bases with no gene match: 4. The CDR3 bases that were read are TGCGCCAGCAGCTCAACAGGGGAAACTGAA. Translation: CASSSTGETE. The whole CDR3 is CASSSTGETEAFF.